What follows are 24 T cell receptor beta chains derived from one specimen sequenced in a study of beta chain features in type 1 diabetes. Isolated RNA was reverse transcribed in full, so expressed TCRB transcripts were sequenced. Here immunoSEQ multiplex PCR was the method, and the copy in TCRdb shows in-frame clones only, minus some. The sample contains about 150,000 clones, around 51% of which appear only once. Sequencing was done on a sample of Tregs from blood. These receptors were collected from a man between 18 and 35 years old in good health.

DNA for the CDR3: TGTGCCAGCAGCCCGACATTCTACAATGAGCAGTTCTTC. Encoded protein: CASSPTFYNEQFF. This sequence joins TRBV7-3 and TRBJ2-1; D call uncertain. The V end was cut by 5 bases, the J end by 3 bases, with 8 bases between. This CDR3 region has 13 residues. Per germline, CDR1 SGHTA and CDR2 FQGTGA.

This clone was seen a few times. The chain combines TRBV7-9 with TRBJ1-2; 10 nucleotides align to TRBD1. CDR3 length: 13 residues. Germline trimming cut 1 base from V and 13 bases from J; bases unmatched to any gene: 6. Germline loops: CDR1 SEHNR, CDR2 FQNEAQ (reference sequence). The CDR3: CASSLGDRGSLTF. In nucleotides, the CDR3 is TGTGCCAGCAGCTTAGGGGACAGGGGTTCCCTCACCTTC.

The J gene is TRBJ1-5, the V gene TRBV29-1, with 8 bases lining up with TRBD1. The germline V gene encodes CDR1 SQVTM and CDR2 ANQGSEA. J lost 3 bases, V lost 5 bases, and 6 bases had no gene match. The CDR3 sequence is 14 residues long. CDR3 in amino acids: CSVLETGVNQPQHF. Here the CDR3 DNA reads TGCAGCGTTCTCGAGACAGGGGTCAATCAGCCCCAGCATTTT.

This chain links TRBV6-5 with TRBJ2-3; D might be TRBD1 (6 bases). CDR1 is MNHEY, CDR2 SVGAGI, per germline. V was trimmed by 0 bases and J by 5 bases, leaving 12 bases between them. CDR3 length: 15 amino acids. CDR3 nucleotide sequence: TGTGCCAGCAGTTACTCCCGGGACACTAAAGATACGCAGTATTTT. It specifies CASSYSRDTKDTQYF.

The chain has TRBV10-3 and TRBJ2-2; D may be TRBD2 (6 bases). Trimming shortened V by 0 bases and J by 1 base, and 12 bases separated the two germline ends. The CDR3 runs to 17 residues. The germline V gene has CDR1 ENHRY and CDR2 SYGVKD. As DNA, the CDR3 is TGTGCCATCAGTGAGTCGAAATGGCGGGAGAACACCGGGGAGCTGTTTTTT. Translation gives CAISESKWRENTGELFF.

This clone came up a few times. The chain carries TRBV6-6 and TRBJ2-7; the match to TRBD2 covers 9 bases. The trim removed 6 bases at V and 0 bases at J, leaving 6 bases unmatched. Germline V CDR1 and CDR2: MNHNY, SVGAGI (reference sequence). This CDR3 has 15 residues. The CDR3: CASRSSGGYSYEQYF. The CDR3 bases are TGTGCCAGCAGGTCCAGCGGGGGGTACTCCTACGAGCAGTACTTC.

This clone was recorded a few times. The chain employs TRBV9 and TRBJ2-2, with D perhaps matching TRBD2 (6 bases). Germline CDR1 reads SGDLS; CDR2 reads YYNGEE. The CDR3 runs 14 residues. V was trimmed by 1 base and J by 7 bases, leaving 11 bases between them. CDR3 protein: CASSVSSGVGELFF. The CDR3 DNA reads as TGTGCCAGCAGCGTATCATCGGGAGTCGGGGAGCTGTTTTTT.

The chain links TRBV19 to TRBJ2-2; 11 positions agree with TRBD2. Germline CDR1 reads LNHDA; CDR2 reads SQIVND (reference sequence). The CDR3 contains 16 residues. The V gene end was trimmed by 5 bases and the J gene end by 5 bases; junction bases not matched to a gene: 7. In DNA form, the CDR3 reads TGTGCCAGTAGTGTAAAGACTAGCGGGGTTACCGGGGAGCTGTTTTTT. It yields the protein CASSVKTSGVTGELFF.

The chain uses TRBV6-6 and TRBJ2-7; possible D gene TRBD1, 5 bases. V lost 6 bases, J lost 2 bases, and 14 bases lay in between. This CDR3 has 14 residues. CDR1 is MNHNY and CDR2 is SVGAGI in the germline V gene (reference sequence). The CDR3 loop is CASRYGQDPYEQYF. In DNA form, the CDR3 reads TGTGCCAGCAGGTACGGACAAGACCCCTACGAGCAGTACTTC.

CDR3 in DNA: TGTGCCAGCAGCCCCCGGGACAGCCTTGGAAACACCATATATTTT. Translating gives CASSPRDSLGNTIYF. This rearrangement joins TRBV9 to TRBJ1-3; 7 bases match TRBD1. The CDR3 is made up of 15 amino acids. V gave up 4 bases and J gave up 3 bases; unmatched junction bases: 7. Germline V gives CDR1 SGDLS, CDR2 YYNGEE.

This clone was detected only a few times. DNA of the CDR3: TGTGCCAGCAGCGTAGACGGGACTAGCGGCACAGATACGCAGTATTTT. Amino acid sequence: CASSVDGTSGTDTQYF. V is TRBV9 and J is TRBJ2-3, with 10 bases aligning to TRBD2. The length of the CDR3 is 16 residues. After removal of 0 bases from V and 1 base from J, the junction contained 2 bases not matched to a gene. Germline CDR1 reads SGDLS; CDR2 reads YYNGEE. The full variable domain, its missing parts supplied by reference TRBV9 and TRBJ2-3, is DSGVTQTPKHLITATGQRVTLRCSPRSGDLSVYWYQQSLDQGLQFLIQYYNGEERAKGNILERFSAQQFPDLHSELNLSSLELGDSALYFCASSVDGTSGTDTQYFGPGTRLTVL.

This clone was recorded a few times. This chain connects TRBV7-8 to TRBJ2-5; perhaps TRBD1 as D (6 bases). V lost 2 bases and J 1 base, leaving 11 bases between the germline ends. This CDR3 spans 15 amino acids. CDR1 is SGHVS, CDR2 FQNEAQ, per germline. DNA of the CDR3: TGTGCCAGCAGCTTATTTCGACAGGCCCAAGAGACCCAGTACTTC. Encoded protein: CASSLFRQAQETQYF.

The table lists this clone with a few counts. The rearrangement links TRBV20-1 to TRBJ2-4; D is uncertain. The germline V gene encodes CDR1 DFQATT and CDR2 SNEGSKA (reference sequence). The CDR3 runs 10 residues. Trimming took off 6 bases at V and 10 bases at J, with 10 bases between the two ends. The CDR3 reads CSAALEIQYF. DNA of the CDR3: TGCAGTGCGGCCTTGGAGATTCAGTACTTC.

The gene calls are TRBV7-2 and TRBJ2-1; TRBD1 agrees at 7 bases. Trimming at V came to 5 bases and at J to 9 bases, leaving 13 bases not matched to a gene. From germline, CDR1 is SGHTA and CDR2 FQGNSA. This CDR3 region has 15 residues. The CDR3 DNA is TGTGCCAGCAGCGCTGCCCATTACAGGGGTACTGAGCAGTTCTTC. It is translated as CASSAAHYRGTEQFF.

The rearrangement links TRBV28 to TRBJ1-6; tentative D call: TRBD1 (5 bases). CDR3 length: 15 residues. V was pared by 1 base and J by 9 bases, with 13 bases between. CDR1 is MDHEN and CDR2 is SYDVKM in the germline V gene. The CDR3 spells CASSLYAGKGSPLHF. The CDR3 DNA is TGTGCCAGCAGTTTATATGCAGGGAAAGGTTCACCCCTCCACTTT.

In DNA form, the CDR3 reads TGTGCCAGCAGTCCAGAGCGCCAGGGGGACAGGGGAACAGCGGGAGGCACCGGGGAGCTGTTTTTT. Translated, it gives CASSPERQGDRGTAGGTGELFF. The rearrangement uses TRBV6-9 and TRBJ2-2; a weak D match, TRBD1 (10 bases). Between the trimmed V and J ends, which lost 5 bases and 4 bases, there was a span of 35 bases. The germline CDR1 and CDR2 sequences are MNHGY and SVAAGI. This CDR3 has 22 amino acids.

The chain recombines TRBV4-1 with TRBJ2-1, with D hard to call. Germline CDR1 MGHRA, CDR2 YSYEKL. The CDR3 runs to 15 residues. V lost 0 bases and J 3 bases, leaving 9 bases between the germline ends. CDR3 nucleotides: TGCGCCAGCAGCCAAGAACGAGGATTCTACAATGAGCAGTTCTTC. It codes for CASSQERGFYNEQFF.

V is TRBV15 and J is TRBJ2-1, with D tentatively TRBD2 (6 bases). Trimming cost V 4 bases and J 4 bases, with 14 bases left between them. CDR1 is LNHNV and CDR2 is YYDKDF in the germline V gene (reference sequence). This CDR3 comprises 15 residues. The CDR3 sequence is CATSKWRAGYNEQFF. The DNA of the CDR3 is TGTGCCACCAGCAAATGGAGGGCCGGGTACAATGAGCAGTTCTTC.

J is TRBJ1-5 and V is TRBV7-2, with D unclear. V dropped 3 bases and J dropped 8 bases, with 23 bases sitting between them. The CDR3 contains 17 residues. From germline, CDR1 is SGHTA and CDR2 FQGNSA. The CDR3 DNA sequence: TGTGCCAGCAGCTTCTCCGGTCTCATCCCCCTAACGGAGCCCCAGCATTTT. Translation gives CASSFSGLIPLTEPQHF.

This clone was recorded once. V usage is TRBV6-6 and J usage is TRBJ2-7; a possible D gene is TRBD1 (6 bases). Germline CDR1 is MNHNY and CDR2 is SVGAGI (reference sequence). Trimming removed 1 base at V and 9 bases at J, with 13 bases between. The CDR3 totals 13 residues. CDR3 bases: TGTGCCAGCAGTTACTACAGGGAAGGGGTGCAGTACTTC. Translation gives CASSYYREGVQYF.

On this clone itself: This same CDR3 is encoded by further DNA sequences in the sample. The V gene is TRBV18, the J gene TRBJ1-6, with D possibly being TRBD1 (5 bases). V lost 3 bases and J lost 10, with 13 bases in between. Germline V gene data show CDR1 as KGHSH and CDR2 as LQKENI. The CDR3 is 14 amino acids. The CDR3 bases are TGTGCCAGCTCACCCCAGGGTTGGGGATCACCCCTCCACTTT. This codes for CASSPQGWGSPLHF.

Relative to its sample, this clone is medium-sized. The chain couples TRBV18 to TRBJ2-1; D might be TRBD2 (6 bases). The length of the CDR3 is 14 residues. Germline V lookup: CDR1 KGHSH, CDR2 LQKENI. V dropped 2 bases and J dropped 9 bases, with 14 bases sitting between them. CDR3 residues: CASSPVGGSGEQFF. CDR3 DNA: TGTGCCAGCTCACCAGTAGGAGGGAGCGGTGAGCAGTTCTTC.

The chain is built from TRBV5-1 and TRBJ2-7; 7 bases align to TRBD1. Germline V CDR1 and CDR2: SGHRS, YFSETQ. With V trimmed by 7 bases and J by 6 bases, 19 bases remained unmatched. The CDR3 sequence is 16 residues long. The DNA of the CDR3 is TGCGCCAGCGCACGAGGTAGGGACAGTTTCATGGGCGAGCAGTACTTC. Its protein is CASARGRDSFMGEQYF.

The chain uses TRBV27 and TRBJ2-1; TRBD1 is a possible D gene (6 bases). CDR3 length equals 11 residues. Germline-derived CDR1 and CDR2 are MNHEY and SMNVEV (reference sequence). The ends were cut back, 5 bases at V and 9 bases at J, with 8 bases in the middle. CDR3: CASSQGSEQFF. In DNA, the CDR3 is TGTGCCAGCAGTCAGGGGTCTGAGCAGTTCTTC.